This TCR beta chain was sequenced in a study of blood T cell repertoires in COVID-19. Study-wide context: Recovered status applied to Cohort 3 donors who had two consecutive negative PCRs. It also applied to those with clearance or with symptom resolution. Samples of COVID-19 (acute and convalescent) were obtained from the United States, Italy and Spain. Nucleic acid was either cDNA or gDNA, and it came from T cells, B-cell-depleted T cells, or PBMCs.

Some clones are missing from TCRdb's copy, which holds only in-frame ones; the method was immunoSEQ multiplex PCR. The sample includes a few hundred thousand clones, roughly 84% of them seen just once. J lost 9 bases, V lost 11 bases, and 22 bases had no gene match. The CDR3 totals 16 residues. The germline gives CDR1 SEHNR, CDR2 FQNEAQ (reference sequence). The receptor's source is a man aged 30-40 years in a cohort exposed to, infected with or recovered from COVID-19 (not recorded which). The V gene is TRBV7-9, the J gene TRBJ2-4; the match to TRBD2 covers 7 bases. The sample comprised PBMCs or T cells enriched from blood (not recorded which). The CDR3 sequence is CAATLPSIPAGTIQYF. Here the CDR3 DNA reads TGTGCCGCCACTCTGCCGTCCATCCCAGCGGGAACCATTCAGTACTTC.